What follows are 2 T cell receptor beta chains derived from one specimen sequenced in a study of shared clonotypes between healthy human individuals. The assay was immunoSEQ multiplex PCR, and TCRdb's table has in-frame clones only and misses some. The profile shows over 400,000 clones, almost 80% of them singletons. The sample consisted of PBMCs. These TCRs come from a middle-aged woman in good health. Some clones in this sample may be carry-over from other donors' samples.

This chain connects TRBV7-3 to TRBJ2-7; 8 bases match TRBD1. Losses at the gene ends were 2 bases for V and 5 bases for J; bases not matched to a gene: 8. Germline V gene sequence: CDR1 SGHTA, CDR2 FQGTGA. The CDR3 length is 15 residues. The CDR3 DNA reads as TGTGCCAGCAGCTTATGGGCAGGGGGCTTAAACGAGCAGTACTTC. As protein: CASSLWAGGLNEQYF. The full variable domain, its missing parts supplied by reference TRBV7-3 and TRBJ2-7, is GAGVSQTPSNKVTEKGKYVELRCDPISGHTALYWYRQSLGQGPEFLIYFQGTGAADDSGLPNDRFFAVRPEGSVSTLKIQRTERGDSAVYLCASSLWAGGLNEQYFGPGTRLTVT.

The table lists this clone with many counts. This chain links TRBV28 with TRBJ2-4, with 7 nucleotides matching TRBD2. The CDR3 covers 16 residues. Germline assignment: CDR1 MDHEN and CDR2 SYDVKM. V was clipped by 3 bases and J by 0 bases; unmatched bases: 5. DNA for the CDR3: TGTGCCAGCAGTTTCGGGGGGAATAGAGCCAAAAACATTCAGTACTTC. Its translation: CASSFGGNRAKNIQYF.